Reported below is one TCR beta chain. These data originate in a study of T cell responses to AZD1222 COVID-19 vaccine. This CDR3 spans 14 amino acids. Trimming took 4 bases from V and 0 from J, leaving 9 bases between them. The germline gives CDR1 MNHEY, CDR2 SVGEGT. Sequenced by immunoSEQ multiplex PCR; TCRdb stores in-frame clones only, minus some. This sample has some 85,000 clones, with 75% to 90% found just once. The chain has TRBV6-2 or TRBV6-3 and TRBJ1-1, with D uncertain. This specimen was peripheral blood, taken on day 0 of AZD1222 vaccination. The receptor was derived from an adult in good health. CDR3 residues: CASSFSRVNTEAFF. The CDR3 nucleotides read TGTGCCAGCAGTTTTTCTCGGGTGAACACTGAAGCTTTCTTT.